The rows below give T cell receptor beta chains drawn from one sample of a study of chemoradiotherapy in HPV16-positive cancers. Clones were read by immunoSEQ multiplex PCR, and TCRdb kept only the in-frame ones, dropping some. Among about 3,400 clones listed, around 94% were seen once. This specimen was collected from a patient who underwent chemoradiotherapy. The receptors originated from a human donor with HPV-associated anogenital cancer. The CDR3 runs from the conserved cysteine through the conserved F or W. Fields, in order: CDR3 length, clone size, V gene, D gene, J gene, CDR3 protein, CDR3 DNA. The D gene is left open where the match is weak. Clone size is stated in some rows and not others, as once, few, many or a class when expanded.

17	NA	TRBV11-2	NA	TRBJ2-3	CASSFSPPTGFEDTQYF	TGTGCCAGCAGCTTTTCTCCCCCCACGGGGTTTGAAGATACGCAGTATTTT
14	NA	TRBV28	NA	TRBJ1-1	CATLRGGLNTEAFF	TGTGCCACCCTAAGGGGGGGGTTGAACACTGAAGCTTTCTTT
17	NA	TRBV4-1	TRBD1	TRBJ1-2	CASSQDWTGTGIYGYTF	TGCGCCAGCAGCCAAGATTGGACCGGGACAGGGATTTATGGCTACACCTTC
14	NA	TRBV6-5	NA	TRBJ1-2	CASSPMGAGYGYTF	TGTGCCAGCAGCCCTATGGGGGCGGGCTATGGCTACACCTTC
15	NA	TRBV15	NA	TRBJ2-7	CATSRETGLSYEQYF	TGTGCCACCAGCAGAGAAACAGGTCTCTCCTACGAGCAGTACTTC
13	NA	TRBV2	NA	TRBJ1-1	CVSSDQSPGEAFF	TGTGTCAGCAGTGATCAGTCGCCAGGAGAAGCTTTCTTT
18	NA	TRBV27	NA	TRBJ2-6	CASSLRPAEGAGANVLTF	TGTGCCAGCAGTTTAAGGCCCGCCGAGGGAGCTGGGGCCAACGTCCTGACTTTC
14	NA	TRBV6-1	TRBD1	TRBJ2-7	CASVPRDSAYEQYF	TGTGCCAGCGTACCTCGGGACAGCGCCTACGAGCAGTACTTC
15	once	TRBV4-1	NA	TRBJ1-5	CASSQLTASNQPQHF	TGCGCCAGCAGCCAACTTACAGCTAGCAATCAGCCCCAGCATTTT
17	NA	TRBV7-9	TRBD2	TRBJ2-1	CASSSSGGLSSYNEQFF	TGTGCCAGCAGCTCCAGCGGGGGCCTTAGCTCCTACAATGAGCAGTTCTTC
13	NA	TRBV6-5	TRBD1	TRBJ1-5	CASSDREGQPQHF	TGTGCCAGTTCGGACAGGGAAGGTCAGCCCCAGCATTTT
14	once	TRBV5-1	NA	TRBJ2-3	CASSSSASTDTQYF	TGCGCCAGCAGCTCTTCCGCCAGCACAGATACGCAGTATTTT
11	NA	TRBV2	NA	TRBJ1-2	CARQGLYGYTF	TGTGCCAGGCAGGGTCTCTATGGCTACACCTTC
16	NA	TRBV6-1	NA	TRBJ1-5	CASSEGVGDSNQPQHF	TGTGCCAGCAGTGAAGGGGTAGGAGATAGCAATCAGCCCCAGCATTTT
17	NA	TRBV5-6	NA	TRBJ2-7	CASRTTHAPDGEYEQYF	TGTGCCAGCAGAACGACTCACGCCCCGGACGGGGAGTACGAGCAGTACTTC
12	NA	TRBV7-2	NA	TRBJ2-7	CASSIGGPEQYF	TGTGCCAGCAGCATAGGGGGTCCCGAGCAGTACTTC
11	NA	TRBV30	NA	TRBJ1-2	CAWSGTTGYTF	TGTGCCTGGAGCGGGACTACCGGCTACACCTTC
14	NA	TRBV19	TRBD1	TRBJ1-4	CASKPGQGAEKLFF	TGTGCCAGTAAACCGGGACAGGGTGCCGAAAAACTGTTTTTT
15	NA	TRBV5-4	TRBD1	TRBJ1-1	CASSFGPGTGAWAFF	TGTGCCAGCAGCTTTGGGCCGGGGACAGGCGCTTGGGCTTTCTTT
16	NA	TRBV7-2	NA	TRBJ1-6	CASSFGQTVGNSPLHF	TGTGCCAGCAGCTTTGGTCAAACAGTCGGCAATTCACCCCTCCACTTT
15	NA	TRBV6-6	NA	TRBJ1-5	CASSRREGAYQPQHF	TGTGCCAGCAGTAGGCGCGAAGGGGCGTACCAGCCCCAGCATTTT
15	once	TRBV4-1	NA	TRBJ1-1	CASSQDRGVNTEAFF	TGCGCCAGCAGCCAAGATCGAGGAGTGAACACTGAAGCTTTCTTT
16	once	TRBV2	NA	TRBJ2-6	CASRDRPFSGANVLTF	TGTGCCAGCAGAGACAGGCCCTTCTCTGGGGCCAACGTCCTGACTTTC
11	NA	TRBV19	NA	TRBJ2-3	CASKAGPTQYF	TGTGCCTCCAAGGCGGGGCCCACGCAGTATTTT
15	NA	TRBV18	NA	TRBJ1-2	CASSPSFGTWEGYTF	TGTGCCAGCTCACCTTCGTTTGGGACCTGGGAGGGCTACACCTTC
14	NA	TRBV19	NA	TRBJ1-5	CASGTDPVLQPQHF	TGTGCCAGCGGGACGGACCCCGTTTTGCAGCCCCAGCATTTT
15	once	TRBV6-5	NA	TRBJ2-6	CASSRRDRGANVLTF	TGTGCCAGCAGTCGCCGAGACAGGGGGGCCAACGTCCTGACTTTC
14	once	TRBV5-8	NA	TRBJ2-7	CASSYDLRSYEQYF	TGTGCCAGCAGCTACGACCTCCGCTCCTACGAGCAGTACTTC
15	NA	TRBV19	TRBD1	TRBJ1-1	CASSAGQGANTEAFF	TGTGCCAGTAGTGCAGGACAGGGAGCGAACACTGAAGCTTTCTTT
15	once	TRBV28	NA	TRBJ1-1	CASPPQRTANTEAFF	TGTGCCAGCCCTCCCCAGAGGACGGCGAACACTGAAGCTTTCTTT
15	once	TRBV14	NA	TRBJ1-2	CASSQVRTLVGGYTF	TGTGCCAGCAGCCAAGTTCGAACTCTGGTGGGTGGCTACACCTTC
13	NA	TRBV6-1	TRBD1	TRBJ1-1	CASNLQGGTEAFF	TGTGCCAGCAATTTACAGGGGGGTACTGAAGCTTTCTTT
13	NA	TRBV4-2	NA	TRBJ1-5	CASSQRVPGPQHF	TGTGCCAGCAGCCAAAGGGTGCCTGGGCCCCAGCATTTT
19	NA	TRBV28	TRBD1	TRBJ1-5	CASSSDYGTGELFNQPQHF	TGTGCCAGCAGTTCAGATTACGGGACAGGTGAACTATTCAATCAGCCCCAGCATTTT
11	NA	TRBV6-6	NA	TRBJ1-1	CATEGNTEAFF	TGTGCCACCGAAGGGAACACTGAAGCTTTCTTT
15	once	TRBV5-4	TRBD2	TRBJ2-5	CASSLSGNVQETQYF	TGTGCCAGCAGCTTGAGCGGGAACGTCCAAGAGACCCAGTACTTC
15	NA	TRBV6-4	TRBD1	TRBJ1-5	CASGPTGDSNQPQHF	TGTGCCAGCGGCCCGACAGGGGATAGCAATCAGCCCCAGCATTTT
16	once	TRBV11-2	NA	TRBJ2-1	CASSLAGQRGYNEQFF	TGTGCCAGCAGCTTAGCCGGCCAAAGGGGTTACAATGAGCAGTTCTTC
16	once	TRBV4-3	NA	TRBJ1-2	CASSQERLKANYGYTF	TGCGCCAGCAGCCAAGAAAGGCTCAAAGCTAACTATGGCTACACCTTC
15	NA	TRBV29-1	TRBD1	TRBJ2-1	CSLVGTDLIYNEQFF	TGCAGCCTCGTAGGGACAGACCTGATCTACAATGAGCAGTTCTTC
13	NA	TRBV29-1	TRBD1	TRBJ1-2	CSVDGQGARGYTF	TGCAGCGTTGACGGGCAGGGGGCACGGGGCTACACCTTC
13	NA	TRBV2	TRBD1	TRBJ2-3	CASTGQGQDTQYF	TGTGCCAGCACCGGACAGGGTCAAGATACGCAGTATTTT
14	NA	TRBV9	NA	TRBJ1-4	CASSVDSTNEKLFF	TGTGCCAGCAGCGTAGATTCAACTAATGAAAAACTGTTTTTT
15	NA	TRBV4-1	NA	TRBJ1-2	CASSQEKGHDYGYTF	TGCGCCAGCAGCCAAGAAAAAGGACACGACTATGGCTACACCTTC
13	NA	TRBV6-4	NA	TRBJ1-5	CASSVGGEQPQHF	TGTGCCAGCAGTGTGGGGGGCGAGCAGCCCCAGCATTTT
14	once	TRBV27	TRBD1	TRBJ1-5	CASSGGTGIQPQHF	TGTGCCAGCAGTGGGGGGACAGGGATTCAGCCCCAGCATTTT
18	NA	TRBV11-1	NA	TRBJ1-1	CASRQTPGVTLLDTEAFF	TGTGCCAGCAGACAAACCCCAGGGGTCACGTTACTGGACACTGAAGCTTTCTTT
18	NA	TRBV6-1	TRBD2	TRBJ2-5	CASSEAGSRTSGGETQYF	TGTGCCAGCAGTGAAGCTGGATCGAGGACTAGCGGGGGTGAGACCCAGTACTTC
16	once	TRBV19	TRBD1	TRBJ1-3	CASSIRTGLSGNTIYF	TGTGCCAGTAGTATTCGGACAGGGCTCTCTGGAAACACCATATATTTT
13	NA	TRBV2	NA	TRBJ1-2	CASRMSGTEGYTF	TGTGCCAGCAGAATGTCTGGGACGGAAGGCTACACCTTC
17	NA	TRBV5-1	NA	TRBJ1-2	CASSSIDSQTLLNGYTF	TGCGCCAGCAGCTCTATTGACAGTCAAACTTTATTGAATGGCTACACCTTC
16	NA	TRBV6-1	TRBD2	TRBJ2-1	CASSAGLAGAQGEQFF	TGTGCCAGCAGTGCAGGACTAGCGGGGGCTCAGGGTGAGCAGTTCTTC
16	NA	TRBV9	TRBD2	TRBJ2-1	CASSVGGGNSYNEQFF	TGTGCCAGCAGCGTAGGGGGAGGGAATTCCTACAATGAGCAGTTCTTC
15	NA	TRBV2	NA	TRBJ2-6	CASSVAASGANVLTF	TGTGCCAGCAGTGTTGCGGCCTCTGGGGCCAACGTCCTGACTTTC
11	NA	TRBV5-1	NA	TRBJ2-7	CASSLDREQYF	TGCGCCAGCAGCTTGGACCGCGAGCAGTACTTC
15	NA	TRBV11-2	NA	TRBJ2-3	CASSSRDIYTDTQYF	TGTGCCAGCAGCTCCCGGGACATTTACACAGATACGCAGTATTTT
12	NA	TRBV30	NA	TRBJ1-5	CAWSPPNQPQHF	TGTGCCTGGAGCCCCCCCAATCAGCCCCAGCATTTT
14	NA	TRBV9	NA	TRBJ1-4	CASSAQGFNEKLFF	TGTGCCAGCAGCGCACAGGGTTTTAATGAAAAACTGTTTTTT
16	once	TRBV7-8	NA	TRBJ1-6	CASSLGSGQRNSPLHF	TGTGCCAGCAGCTTAGGTTCAGGACAGCGAAATTCACCCCTCCACTTT